The next 9 T cell receptor beta chains were all read from a single sample in a study of shared clonotypes between healthy human individuals. Produced via immunoSEQ multiplex PCR; TCRdb's table is partial and in-frame only. Of about 2.5 million clones listed, about nine tenths are singletons. The sample consisted of naive CD4+ T cells from PBMCs. Noted subset: CD45RA+ positively selected. These receptors were taken from a man younger than 35 in good health. Some clones in this sample may be carry-over from other donors' samples.

The chain is built from TRBV18 and TRBJ2-6, with TRBD1 matching over 11 bases. Germline V CDR1 and CDR2: KGHSH, LQKENI. This CDR3 spans 19 amino acids. Germline trimming cut 0 bases from V and 0 bases from J; bases unmatched to any gene: 4. The CDR3 here is CASSPPFGQGASGANVLTF. The CDR3 DNA sequence: TGTGCCAGCTCACCACCCTTTGGACAGGGGGCCTCTGGGGCCAACGTCCTGACTTTC.

This clone was seen just once. This chain connects TRBV6-5 to TRBJ2-7; TRBD1 agrees at 12 bases. Germline CDR1 MNHEY, CDR2 SVGAGI. This CDR3 comprises 15 residues. Unmatched junction bases numbered 10, after V lost 6 bases and J lost 7 bases. DNA of the CDR3: TGTGCCAGCAGCCCCCCGGGACAGGGGGCCGGTGAGCAGTACTTC. Encoded protein: CASSPPGQGAGEQYF.

In regard to this clone: The same CDR3 arises from other DNA sequences in this sample as well. The chain employs TRBV7-3 and TRBJ2-5; TRBD1 might be the D (5 bases). Germline loops: CDR1 SGHTA, CDR2 FQGTGA. The CDR3 is made up of 13 amino acids. V was pared by 2 bases and J by 5 bases, with 9 bases between. This chain's CDR3 is CASSLSRDETQYF. The CDR3 DNA reads as TGTGCCAGCAGCTTATCCAGGGATGAGACCCAGTACTTC.

In DNA form, the CDR3 reads TGTGCCAGCAAGCCCGGGGTAGCGGGAGGCGACAATGAGCAGTTCTTC. It is translated as CASKPGVAGGDNEQFF. This chain uses TRBV6-4 with TRBJ2-1; 10 positions match TRBD2. Germline CDR1 reads MRHNA; CDR2 reads SNTAGT. V lost 7 bases to trimming and J lost 5 bases; unmatched junction nucleotides: 11. The CDR3 sequence is 16 residues long.

This clone occurred once. The rearrangement links TRBV5-4 to TRBJ2-1; D is unclear. V gave up 2 bases and J gave up 0 bases, with 6 bases separating them. This CDR3 has 14 amino acids. Germline loops: CDR1 SGHNT, CDR2 YYREEE (reference sequence). The CDR3 DNA reads as TGTGCCAGCAGCTTACAAGTCTCCTACAATGAGCAGTTCTTC. Translated: CASSLQVSYNEQFF. Looking up the rest from reference TRBV5-4 and TRBJ2-1 gives the full variable domain: ETGVTQSPTHLIKTRGQQVTLRCSSQSGHNTVSWYQQALGQGPQFIFQYYREEENGRGNFPPRFSGLQFPNYSSELNVNALELDDSALYLCASSLQVSYNEQFFGPGTRLTVL.

For this clone: One end of the junction fails to match germline, which may point to a read error. The CDR3 nucleotides are TGTGCCAGCAGCTTATCCGGGACATTATATACCGGGGAACTGTTTTTT. It yields the protein CASSLSGTLYTGELFF. The V gene is TRBV7-2, the J gene TRBJ2-2, with D perhaps matching TRBD1 (6 bases). Germline CDR1 and CDR2: SGHTA and FQGNSA. This CDR3 spans 16 amino acids.

The rearrangement uses TRBV6-5 and TRBJ1-4; 8 nucleotides line up with TRBD1. This CDR3 is built from 16 residues. The germline V gene encodes CDR1 MNHEY and CDR2 SVGAGI. With V trimmed by 2 bases and J by 5 bases, 7 bases remained unmatched. The CDR3 sequence: CASSYAGGVKNEKLFF. The CDR3 DNA is TGTGCCAGCAGTTACGCAGGGGGCGTTAAAAATGAAAAACTGTTTTTT.

The V gene is TRBV28, the J gene TRBJ2-1, with D uncertain. Germline assignment: CDR1 MDHEN and CDR2 SYDVKM. The CDR3 spans 12 residues. Between the trimmed V and J ends, which lost 5 bases and 8 bases, there was a span of 10 bases. DNA of the CDR3: TGTGCCAGCAGTCCGTTGCGGCATGAGCAGTTCTTC. This encodes CASSPLRHEQFF.

This chain links TRBV7-8 with TRBJ2-5; unclear D gene. This CDR3 spans 13 amino acids. The germline V gene encodes CDR1 SGHVS and CDR2 FQNEAQ. V was pared by 1 base and J by 3 bases, with 6 bases between. CDR3 nucleotide sequence: TGTGCCAGCAGCTTAGAGGCGGAAGAGACCCAGTACTTC. Translated, it gives CASSLEAEETQYF.